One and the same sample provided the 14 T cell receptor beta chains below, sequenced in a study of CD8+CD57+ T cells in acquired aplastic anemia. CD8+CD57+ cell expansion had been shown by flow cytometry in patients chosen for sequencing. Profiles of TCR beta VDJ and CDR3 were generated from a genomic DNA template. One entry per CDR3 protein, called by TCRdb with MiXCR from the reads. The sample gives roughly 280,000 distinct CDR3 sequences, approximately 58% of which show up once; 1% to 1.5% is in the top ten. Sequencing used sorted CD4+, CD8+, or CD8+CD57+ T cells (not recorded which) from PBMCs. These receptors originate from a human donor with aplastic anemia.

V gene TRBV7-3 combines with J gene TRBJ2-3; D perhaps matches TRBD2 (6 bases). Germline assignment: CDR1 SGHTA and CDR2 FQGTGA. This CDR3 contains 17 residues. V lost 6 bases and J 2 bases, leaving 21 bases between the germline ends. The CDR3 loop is CASSEGVGGMNTDTQYF. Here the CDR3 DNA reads TGTGCCAGCAGTGAAGGGGTCGGCGGGATGAACACAGATACGCAGTATTTT.

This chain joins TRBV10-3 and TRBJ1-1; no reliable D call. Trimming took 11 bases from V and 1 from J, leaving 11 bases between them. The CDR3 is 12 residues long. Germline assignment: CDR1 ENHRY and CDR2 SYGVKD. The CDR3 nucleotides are TGTGCCTCACCCCGGCCGAACACTGAAGCTTTCTTT. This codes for CASPRPNTEAFF.

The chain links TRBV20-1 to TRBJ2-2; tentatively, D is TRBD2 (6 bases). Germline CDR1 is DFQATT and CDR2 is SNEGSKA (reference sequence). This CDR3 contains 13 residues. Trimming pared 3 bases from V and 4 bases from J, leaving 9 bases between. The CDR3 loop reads CSARGRSTGELFF. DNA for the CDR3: TGCAGTGCTAGGGGGAGGAGCACCGGGGAGCTGTTTTTT.

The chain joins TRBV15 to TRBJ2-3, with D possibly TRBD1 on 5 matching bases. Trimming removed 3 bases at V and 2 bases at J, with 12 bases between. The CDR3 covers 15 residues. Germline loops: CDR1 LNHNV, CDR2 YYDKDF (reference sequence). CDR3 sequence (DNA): TGTGCCACCAGCAGTGGTGGCGGACACACAGATACGCAGTATTTT. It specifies CATSSGGGHTDTQYF.

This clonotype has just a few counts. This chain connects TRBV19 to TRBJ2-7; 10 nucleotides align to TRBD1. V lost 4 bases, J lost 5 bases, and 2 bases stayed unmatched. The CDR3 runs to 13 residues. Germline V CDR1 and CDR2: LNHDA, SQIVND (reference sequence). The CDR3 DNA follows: TGTGCCAGTAGTAGGGGACAGGGGAACGAGCAGTACTTC. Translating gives CASSRGQGNEQYF.

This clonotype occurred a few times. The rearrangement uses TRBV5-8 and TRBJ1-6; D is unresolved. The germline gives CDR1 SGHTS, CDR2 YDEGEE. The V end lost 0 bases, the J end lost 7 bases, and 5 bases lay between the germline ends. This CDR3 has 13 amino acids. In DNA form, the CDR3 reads TGTGCCAGCAGCTTGGTTGCGAATTCACCCCTCCACTTT. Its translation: CASSLVANSPLHF.

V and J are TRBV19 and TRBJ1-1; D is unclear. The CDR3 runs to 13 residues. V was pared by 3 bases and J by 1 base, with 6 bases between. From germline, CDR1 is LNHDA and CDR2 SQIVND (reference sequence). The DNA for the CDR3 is TGTGCCAGTAGTATGGGTAGGAACACTGAAGCTTTCTTT. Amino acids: CASSMGRNTEAFF.

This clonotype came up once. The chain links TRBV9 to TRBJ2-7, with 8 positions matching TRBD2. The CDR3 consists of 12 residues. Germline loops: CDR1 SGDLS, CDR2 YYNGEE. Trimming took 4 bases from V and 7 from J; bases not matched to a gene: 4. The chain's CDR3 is CASSSGGREQYF. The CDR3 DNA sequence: TGTGCCAGCAGCAGTGGCGGGAGGGAGCAGTACTTC.

The DNA of the CDR3 is TGTGCCAGCAGCGTAGAAGGGGTAGGGTGGAATGAGCAGTACTTC. Its translation is CASSVEGVGWNEQYF. V and J are TRBV9 and TRBJ2-7; possibly TRBD1 for D (5 bases). Germline values: CDR1 SGDLS, CDR2 YYNGEE. The CDR3 runs 15 residues. Trimming left V 0 bases short and J 7 bases short, with 17 bases between. Variable domain in full (rest from reference TRBV9 and TRBJ2-7): DSGVTQTPKHLITATGQRVTLRCSPRSGDLSVYWYQQSLDQGLQFLIQYYNGEERAKGNILERFSAQQFPDLHSELNLSSLELGDSALYFCASSVEGVGWNEQYFGPGTRLTVT.

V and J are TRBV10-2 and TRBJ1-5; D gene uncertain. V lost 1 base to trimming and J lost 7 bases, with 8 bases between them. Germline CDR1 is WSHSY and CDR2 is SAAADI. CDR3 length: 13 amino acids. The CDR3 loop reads CASSEFQLQPQHF. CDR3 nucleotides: TGCGCCAGCAGTGAGTTCCAGCTGCAGCCCCAGCATTTT.

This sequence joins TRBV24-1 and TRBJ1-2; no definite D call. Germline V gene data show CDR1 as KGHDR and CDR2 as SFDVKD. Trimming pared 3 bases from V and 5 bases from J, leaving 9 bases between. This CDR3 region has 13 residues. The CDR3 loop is CATSDNGWYGYTF. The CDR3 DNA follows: TGTGCCACCAGTGATAACGGGTGGTATGGCTACACCTTC.

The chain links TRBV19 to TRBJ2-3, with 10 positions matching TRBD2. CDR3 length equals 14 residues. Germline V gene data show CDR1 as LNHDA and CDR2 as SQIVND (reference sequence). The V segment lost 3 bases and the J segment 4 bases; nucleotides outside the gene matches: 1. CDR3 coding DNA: TGTGCCAGTAGTATCAGCGGGGGGGCAGATACGCAGTATTTT. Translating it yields CASSISGGADTQYF.

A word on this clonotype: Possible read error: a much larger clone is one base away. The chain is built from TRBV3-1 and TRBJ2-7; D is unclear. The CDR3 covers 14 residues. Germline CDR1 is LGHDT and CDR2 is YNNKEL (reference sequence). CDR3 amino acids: CARSLGQEIGEQYF. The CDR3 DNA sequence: TGTGCCCGCAGCCTGGGTCAGGAAATAGGGGAGCAGTACTTC.

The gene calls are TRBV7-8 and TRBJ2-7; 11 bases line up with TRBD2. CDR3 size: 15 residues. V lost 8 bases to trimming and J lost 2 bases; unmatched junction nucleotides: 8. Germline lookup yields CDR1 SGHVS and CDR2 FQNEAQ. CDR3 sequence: CASGPRTSGPYEQYF. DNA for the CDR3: TGTGCCAGCGGGCCTCGGACTAGCGGGCCCTACGAGCAGTACTTC. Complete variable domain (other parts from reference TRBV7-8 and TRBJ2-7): GAGVSQSPRYKVAKRGQDVALRCDPISGHVSLFWYQQALGQGPEFLTYFQNEAQLDKSGLPSDRFFAERPEGSVSTLKIQRTQQEDSAVYLCASGPRTSGPYEQYFGPGTRLTVT.